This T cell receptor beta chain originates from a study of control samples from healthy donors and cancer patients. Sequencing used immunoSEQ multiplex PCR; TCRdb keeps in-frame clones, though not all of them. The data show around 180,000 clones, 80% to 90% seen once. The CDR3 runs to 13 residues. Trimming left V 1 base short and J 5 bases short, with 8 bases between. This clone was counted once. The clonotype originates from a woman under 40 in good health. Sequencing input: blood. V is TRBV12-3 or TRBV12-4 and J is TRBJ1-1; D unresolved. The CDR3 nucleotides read TGTGCCAGCAGTTTAGAAGCGTGGACTGAAGCTTTCTTT. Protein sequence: CASSLEAWTEAFF.